A single sample gave rise to the 3 T cell receptor beta chains below, sequenced in a study of OX40 agonist ivuxolimab in advanced cancers. Using immunoSEQ multiplex PCR, the repertoire was profiled, and TCRdb retains in-frame clones only, with some absent. Of 50,000 to 60,000 clones listed, about 88% are singletons. The sample here was CD4+ or CD8+ T cells sorted from blood, taken in a trial of the OX40 agonist ivuxolimab. Receptors were obtained from an adult with an advanced solid tumor such as melanoma, head and neck, liver or kidney cancer.

To note about this clone: Other DNA sequences from this sample encode an identical CDR3 as well. The gene calls are TRBV4-2 and TRBJ2-7, with D perhaps TRBD1 (5 bases). Germline V gene data show CDR1 as LGHNA and CDR2 as YNFKEQ. The CDR3 covers 15 residues. V shed 1 base and J shed 0 bases, with 10 bases lying between them. The CDR3 region is CASSQVPQDSYEQYF. In DNA, the CDR3 is TGTGCCAGCAGCCAAGTCCCACAGGACTCCTACGAGCAGTACTTC.

This chain joins TRBV21-1 and TRBJ1-5; the D segment call TRBD1 is taken from the table without a DNA check. TRBV21-1 is classified as a pseudogene. The length of the CDR3 is 18 residues. The CDR3 sequence: CASRPRDREKQLDQPQHF. The CDR3 DNA follows: TGTGCCAGCAGGCCACGGGACAGGGAGAAACAATTGGATCAGCCCCAGCATTTT.

The chain joins TRBV11-1 to TRBJ2-7; D is unresolved. Germline V gene sequence: CDR1 SGHAT, CDR2 FQDESV (reference sequence). The CDR3 covers 12 residues. With 2 bases removed from V and 2 bases from J, the gap between germline ends came to 4 bases. For the CDR3, the DNA is TGTGCCAGCAGCTTAACAGCCTACGAGCAGTACTTC. Translation: CASSLTAYEQYF.